Each of the 3 T cell receptor beta chains below was sequenced from the same sample in a study of blood T cells in healthy people across ages. It was with a sample-barcoded 5' primer and a J-beta primer mix that a second PCR of about 6 to 12 cycles was run. TCRdb reanalysed the 5' RACE reads using MiXCR and keeps one entry per CDR3 protein. The sample has approximately 690,000 distinct CDR3 sequences, less than 45% seen once. Source material: blood. The receptors stem from a man older than 75 in good health.

This clonotype has just a few counts. The chain combines TRBV7-6 with TRBJ2-3; no reliable D call. The germline V and J ends were trimmed by 5 bases and 4 bases, with 4 bases remaining between them. Germline V gene lookup returns CDR1 SGHVS and CDR2 FNYEAQ. The CDR3 loop spans 11 amino acids. In nucleotides, the CDR3 is TGTGCCAGCAGCGGGTCAGATACGCAGTATTTT. Encoded protein: CASSGSDTQYF.

The rearrangement joins TRBV20-1 to TRBJ2-7; 10 bases are a match to TRBD1. From germline, CDR1 is DFQATT and CDR2 SNEGSKA (reference sequence). The CDR3 is made up of 13 amino acids. The V and J ends lost 6 bases and 4 bases, in that order; junction bases with no gene match: 6. CDR3 sequence reads: CSAIRQGAYEQYF. CDR3 bases: TGCAGTGCCATCAGACAGGGGGCATACGAGCAGTACTTC.

This clonotype was counted a few times. The chain employs TRBV29-1 and TRBJ2-2, with D possibly matching TRBD2 (6 bases). The CDR3 is 14 residues long. Trimming pared 6 bases from V and 3 bases from J, leaving 14 bases between. The germline gives CDR1 SQVTM, CDR2 ANQGSEA. The CDR3 region has the DNA TGCAGCGTGGGGGGTAATGGAGACACCGGGGAGCTGTTTTTT. This translates into CSVGGNGDTGELFF.